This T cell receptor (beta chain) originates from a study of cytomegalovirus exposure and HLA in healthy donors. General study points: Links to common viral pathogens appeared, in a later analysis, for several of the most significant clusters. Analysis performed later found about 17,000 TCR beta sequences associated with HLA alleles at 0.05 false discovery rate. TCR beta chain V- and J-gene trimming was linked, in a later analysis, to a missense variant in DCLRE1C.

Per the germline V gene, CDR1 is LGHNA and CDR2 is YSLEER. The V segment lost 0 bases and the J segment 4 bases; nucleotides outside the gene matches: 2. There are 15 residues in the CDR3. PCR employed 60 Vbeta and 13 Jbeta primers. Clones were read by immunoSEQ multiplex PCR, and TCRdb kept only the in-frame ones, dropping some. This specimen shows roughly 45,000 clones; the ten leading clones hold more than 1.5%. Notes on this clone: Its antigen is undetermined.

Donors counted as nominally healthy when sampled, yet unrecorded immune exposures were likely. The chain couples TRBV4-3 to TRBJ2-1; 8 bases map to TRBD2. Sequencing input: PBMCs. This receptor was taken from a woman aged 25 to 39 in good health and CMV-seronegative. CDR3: CASSQELAEYNEQFF. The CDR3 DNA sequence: TGCGCCAGCAGCCAAGAACTAGCGGAGTACAATGAGCAGTTCTTC.